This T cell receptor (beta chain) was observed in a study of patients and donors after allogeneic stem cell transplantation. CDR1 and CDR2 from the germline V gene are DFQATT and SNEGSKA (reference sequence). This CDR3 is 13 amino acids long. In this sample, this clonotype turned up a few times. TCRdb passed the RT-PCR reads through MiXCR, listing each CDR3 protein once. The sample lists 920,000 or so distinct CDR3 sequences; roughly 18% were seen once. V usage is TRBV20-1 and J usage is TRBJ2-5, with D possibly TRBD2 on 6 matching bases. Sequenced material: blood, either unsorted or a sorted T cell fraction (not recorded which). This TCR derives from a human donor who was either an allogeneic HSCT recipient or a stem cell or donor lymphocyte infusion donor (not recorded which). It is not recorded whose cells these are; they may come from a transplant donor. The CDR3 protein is CIGGVLYQETQYF. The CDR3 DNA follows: TGCATTGGCGGGGTTCTGTACCAAGAGACCCAGTACTTC.